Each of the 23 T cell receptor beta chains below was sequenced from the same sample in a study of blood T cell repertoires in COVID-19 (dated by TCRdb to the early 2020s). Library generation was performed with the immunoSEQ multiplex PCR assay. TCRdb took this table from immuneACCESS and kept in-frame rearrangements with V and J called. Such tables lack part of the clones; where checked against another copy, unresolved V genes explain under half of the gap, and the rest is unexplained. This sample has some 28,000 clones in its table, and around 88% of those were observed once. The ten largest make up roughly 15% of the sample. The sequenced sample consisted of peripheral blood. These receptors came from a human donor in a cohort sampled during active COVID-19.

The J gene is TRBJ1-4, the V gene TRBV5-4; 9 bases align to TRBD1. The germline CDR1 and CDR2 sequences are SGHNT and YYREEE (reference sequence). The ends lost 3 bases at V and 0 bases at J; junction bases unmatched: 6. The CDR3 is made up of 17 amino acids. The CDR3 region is CASSSGQGFATNEKLFF. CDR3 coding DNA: TGTGCCAGCAGCTCGGGACAGGGCTTTGCAACTAATGAAAAACTGTTTTTT.

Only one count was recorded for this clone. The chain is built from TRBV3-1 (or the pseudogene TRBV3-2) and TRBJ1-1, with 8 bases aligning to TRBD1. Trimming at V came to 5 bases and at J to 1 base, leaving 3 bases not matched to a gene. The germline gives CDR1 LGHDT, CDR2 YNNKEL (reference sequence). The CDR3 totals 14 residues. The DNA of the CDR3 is TGTGCCAGCAGCTCAGACAGGGGGAACACTGAAGCTTTCTTT. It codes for CASSSDRGNTEAFF.

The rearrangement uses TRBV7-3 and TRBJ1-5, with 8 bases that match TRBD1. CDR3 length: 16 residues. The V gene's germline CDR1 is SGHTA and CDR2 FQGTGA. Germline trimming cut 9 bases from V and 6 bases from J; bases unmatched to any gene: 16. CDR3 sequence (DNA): TGTGCCAGGCTGCCGGGACAGGCGTTCCGGGGTCAGCCCCAGCATTTT. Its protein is CARLPGQAFRGQPQHF.

The CDR3 DNA follows: TGCGCCAGCAGCCCTTTCTCTAGCGGGCAAGAGACCCAGTACTTC. Encoded protein: CASSPFSSGQETQYF. The chain is built from TRBV4-1 and TRBJ2-5, with 8 bases fitting TRBD2. Germline CDR1 reads MGHRA; CDR2 reads YSYEKL. The trim removed 4 bases at V and 2 bases at J, leaving 6 bases unmatched. CDR3 length: 15 amino acids.

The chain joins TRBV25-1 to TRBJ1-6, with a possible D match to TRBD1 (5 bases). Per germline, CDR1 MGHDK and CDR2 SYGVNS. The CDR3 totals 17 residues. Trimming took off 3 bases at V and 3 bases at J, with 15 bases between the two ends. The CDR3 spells CASSDRGGSYYNSPLHF. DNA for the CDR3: TGTGCCAGCAGTGACCGGGGGGGGAGCTACTATAATTCACCCCTCCACTTT. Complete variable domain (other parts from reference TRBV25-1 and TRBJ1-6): EADIYQTPRYLVIGTGKKITLECSQTMGHDKMYWYQQDPGMELHLIHYSYGVNSTEKGDLSSESTVSRIRTEHFPLTLESARPSHTSQYLCASSDRGGSYYNSPLHFGNGTRLTVT.

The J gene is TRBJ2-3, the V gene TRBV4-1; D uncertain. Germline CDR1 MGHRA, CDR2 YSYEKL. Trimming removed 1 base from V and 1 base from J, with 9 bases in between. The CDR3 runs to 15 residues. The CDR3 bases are TGCGCCAGCAGCCAAGGACACCTCGGCACAGATACGCAGTATTTT. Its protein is CASSQGHLGTDTQYF.

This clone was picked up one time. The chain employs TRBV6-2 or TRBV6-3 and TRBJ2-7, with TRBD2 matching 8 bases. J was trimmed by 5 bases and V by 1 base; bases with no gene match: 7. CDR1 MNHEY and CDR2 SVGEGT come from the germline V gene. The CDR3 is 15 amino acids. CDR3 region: CASSYWGTRGDEQYF. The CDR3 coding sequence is TGTGCCAGCAGTTACTGGGGGACTAGAGGCGACGAGCAGTACTTC.

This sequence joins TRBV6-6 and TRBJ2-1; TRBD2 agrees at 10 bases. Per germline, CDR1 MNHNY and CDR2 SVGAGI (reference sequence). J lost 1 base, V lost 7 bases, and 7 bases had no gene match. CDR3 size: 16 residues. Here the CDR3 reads CASTLGLAASYNEQFF. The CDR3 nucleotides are TGTGCCAGCACCCTTGGACTAGCGGCTTCCTACAATGAGCAGTTCTTC.

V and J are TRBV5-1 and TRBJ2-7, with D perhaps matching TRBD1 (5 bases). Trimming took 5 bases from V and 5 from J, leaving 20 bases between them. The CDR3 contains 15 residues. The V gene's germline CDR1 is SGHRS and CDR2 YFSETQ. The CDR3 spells CASSLFLPGKDEQYF. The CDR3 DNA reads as TGCGCCAGCAGTTTGTTTCTTCCAGGGAAGGACGAGCAGTACTTC.

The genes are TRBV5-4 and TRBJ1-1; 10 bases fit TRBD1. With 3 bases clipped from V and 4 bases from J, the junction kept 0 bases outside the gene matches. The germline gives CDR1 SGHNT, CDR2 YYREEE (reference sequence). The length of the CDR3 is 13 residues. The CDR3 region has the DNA TGTGCCAGCAGCTGGACAGGGGGCACTGAAGCTTTCTTT. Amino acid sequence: CASSWTGGTEAFF.

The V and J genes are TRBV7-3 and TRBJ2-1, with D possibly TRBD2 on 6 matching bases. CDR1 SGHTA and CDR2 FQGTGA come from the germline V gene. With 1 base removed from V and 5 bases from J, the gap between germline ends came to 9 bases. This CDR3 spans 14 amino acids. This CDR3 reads CASSLMSSDNEQFF. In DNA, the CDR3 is TGTGCCAGCAGCTTAATGTCTAGCGACAATGAGCAGTTCTTC.

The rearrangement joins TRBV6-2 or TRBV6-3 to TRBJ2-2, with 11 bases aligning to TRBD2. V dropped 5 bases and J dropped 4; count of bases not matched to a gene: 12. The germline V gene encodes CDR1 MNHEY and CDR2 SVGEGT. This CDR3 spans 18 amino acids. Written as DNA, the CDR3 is TGTGCCAGCAGTAAACTAGCGGGAGACCTCTTCCGCACCGGGGAGCTGTTTTTT. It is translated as CASSKLAGDLFRTGELFF.

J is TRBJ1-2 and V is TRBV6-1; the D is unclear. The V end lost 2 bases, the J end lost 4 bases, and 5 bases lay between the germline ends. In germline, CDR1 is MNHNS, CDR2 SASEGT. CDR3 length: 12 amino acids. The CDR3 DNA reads TGTGCCAGCAGTGAACTGGCCTATGGCTACACCTTC. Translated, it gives CASSELAYGYTF.

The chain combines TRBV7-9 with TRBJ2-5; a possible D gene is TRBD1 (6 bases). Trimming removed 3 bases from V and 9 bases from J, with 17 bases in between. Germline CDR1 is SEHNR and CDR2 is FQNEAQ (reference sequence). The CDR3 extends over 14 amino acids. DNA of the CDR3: TGTGCCAGCAGCTTGCTAACAGGGAGTTATCCCCAGTACTTC. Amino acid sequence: CASSLLTGSYPQYF.

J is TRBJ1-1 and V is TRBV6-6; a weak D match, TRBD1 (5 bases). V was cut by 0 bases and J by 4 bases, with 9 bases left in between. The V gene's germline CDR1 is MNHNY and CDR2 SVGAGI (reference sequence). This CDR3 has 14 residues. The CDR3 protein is CASSYSGEGTEAFF. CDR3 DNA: TGTGCCAGCAGTTACTCGGGGGAGGGCACTGAAGCTTTCTTT.

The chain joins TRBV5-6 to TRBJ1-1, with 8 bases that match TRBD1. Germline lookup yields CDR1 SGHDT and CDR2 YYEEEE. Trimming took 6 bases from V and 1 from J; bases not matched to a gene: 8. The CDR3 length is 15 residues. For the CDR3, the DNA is TGTGCCAGCACCTCCCCCGGGACAGGGAACACTGAAGCTTTCTTT. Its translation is CASTSPGTGNTEAFF.

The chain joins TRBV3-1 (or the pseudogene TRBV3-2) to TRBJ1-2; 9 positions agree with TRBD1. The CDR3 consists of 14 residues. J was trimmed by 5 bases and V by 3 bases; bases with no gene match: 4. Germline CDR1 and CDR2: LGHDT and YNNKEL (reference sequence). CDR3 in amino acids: CASSHTGTGYGYTF. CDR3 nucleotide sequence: TGTGCCAGCAGCCATACCGGGACAGGGTATGGCTACACCTTC.

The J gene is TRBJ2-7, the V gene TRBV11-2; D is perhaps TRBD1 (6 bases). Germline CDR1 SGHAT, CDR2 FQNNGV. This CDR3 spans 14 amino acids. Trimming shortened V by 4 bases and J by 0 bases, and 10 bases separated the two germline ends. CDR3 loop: CASSSGQSSYEQYF. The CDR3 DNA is TGTGCCAGCAGCTCAGGACAGAGCTCCTACGAGCAGTACTTC.

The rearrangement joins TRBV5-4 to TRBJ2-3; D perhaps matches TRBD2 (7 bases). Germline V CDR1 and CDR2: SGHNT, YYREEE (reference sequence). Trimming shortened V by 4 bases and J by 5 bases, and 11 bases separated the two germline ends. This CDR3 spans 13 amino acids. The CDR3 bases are TGTGCCAGCAGCCTGAGGGGGGGAGATACGCAGTATTTT. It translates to CASSLRGGDTQYF.

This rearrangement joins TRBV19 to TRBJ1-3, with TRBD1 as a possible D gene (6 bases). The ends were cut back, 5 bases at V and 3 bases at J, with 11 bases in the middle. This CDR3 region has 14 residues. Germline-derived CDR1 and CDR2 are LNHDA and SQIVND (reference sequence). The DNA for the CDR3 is TGTGCCAGTAGTCCGGGACAACTTGGAAACACCATATATTTT. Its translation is CASSPGQLGNTIYF.

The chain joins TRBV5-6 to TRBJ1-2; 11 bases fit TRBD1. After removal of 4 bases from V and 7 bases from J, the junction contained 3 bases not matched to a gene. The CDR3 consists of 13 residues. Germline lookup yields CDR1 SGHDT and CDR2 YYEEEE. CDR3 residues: CASSRTGGGGYTF. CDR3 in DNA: TGTGCCAGCAGCCGGACAGGGGGCGGTGGCTACACCTTC.

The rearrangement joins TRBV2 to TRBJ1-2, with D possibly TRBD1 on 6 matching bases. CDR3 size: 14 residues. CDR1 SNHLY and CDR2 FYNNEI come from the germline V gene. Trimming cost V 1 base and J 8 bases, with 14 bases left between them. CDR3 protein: CASSEEGGQGGYTF. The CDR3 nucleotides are TGTGCCAGCAGTGAAGAGGGGGGGCAGGGCGGCTACACCTTC.

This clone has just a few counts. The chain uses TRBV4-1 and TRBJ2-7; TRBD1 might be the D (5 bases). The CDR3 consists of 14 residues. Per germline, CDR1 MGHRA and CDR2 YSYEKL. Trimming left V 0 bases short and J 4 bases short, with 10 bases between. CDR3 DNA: TGCGCCAGCAGCCAAGATTCGCAGGGATACGAGCAGTACTTC. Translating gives CASSQDSQGYEQYF.